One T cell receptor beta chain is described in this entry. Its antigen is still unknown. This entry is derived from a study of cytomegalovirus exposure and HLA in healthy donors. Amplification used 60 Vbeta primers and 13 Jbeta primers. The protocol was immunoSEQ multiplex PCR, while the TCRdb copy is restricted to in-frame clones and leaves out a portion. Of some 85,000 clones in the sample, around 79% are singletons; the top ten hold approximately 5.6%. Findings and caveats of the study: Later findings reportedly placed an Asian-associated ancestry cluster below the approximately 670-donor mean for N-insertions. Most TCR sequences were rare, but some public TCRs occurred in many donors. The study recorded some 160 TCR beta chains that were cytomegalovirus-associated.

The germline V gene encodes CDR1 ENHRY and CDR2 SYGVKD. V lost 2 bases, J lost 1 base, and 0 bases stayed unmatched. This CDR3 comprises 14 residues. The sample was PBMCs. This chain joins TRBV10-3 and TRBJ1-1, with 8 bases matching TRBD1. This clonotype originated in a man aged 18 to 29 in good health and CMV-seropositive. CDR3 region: CAISEDRGNTEAFF. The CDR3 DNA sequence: TGTGCCATCAGTGAGGACAGGGGGAACACTGAAGCTTTCTTT.